The 23 T cell receptor beta chains listed next were all sequenced from one sample in a study of blood T cells in healthy people across ages. A second PCR, run for about 6 to 12 cycles, used a sample-barcoded 5' primer plus a J-beta primer mix. TCRdb fed the 5' RACE reads into MiXCR, producing one record per CDR3 protein. The sample gives 600,000 to 1,000,000 distinct CDR3 sequences, 55% to 70% of which show up once; 20% to 25% is in the top ten. The specimen sequenced was blood. The receptors were gathered from a man aged 25-40 years in good health.

This clonotype turned up a few times. The genes are TRBV19 and TRBJ2-3; D remains ambiguous. CDR1 is LNHDA, CDR2 SQIVND, per germline (reference sequence). The CDR3 consists of 14 residues. The V gene lost 3 bases and the J gene lost 6 bases, with 13 bases spanning the gap. The CDR3 DNA is TGTGCCAGTAGTATCGCTCACGGTGGGGATACGCAGTATTTT. It is translated as CASSIAHGGDTQYF.

This clonotype has just a few counts. The V gene is TRBV10-3, the J gene TRBJ2-3; a possible D gene is TRBD1 (6 bases). The ends were cut back, 5 bases at V and 12 bases at J, with 15 bases in the middle. CDR3 size: 12 residues. Germline assignment: CDR1 ENHRY and CDR2 SYGVKD. The CDR3 spells CAISPTTGQQYF. DNA for the CDR3: TGTGCCATCAGTCCCACAACGGGACAACAGTATTTT.

V is TRBV6-5 and J is TRBJ1-6; D unclear. This CDR3 is built from 18 residues. The V end was cut by 0 bases, the J end by 0 bases, with 12 bases between. Per germline, CDR1 MNHEY and CDR2 SVGAGI. CDR3 residues: CASSYSNRPSSYNSPLHF. DNA of the CDR3: TGTGCCAGCAGTTACTCGAATCGGCCGAGCTCCTATAATTCACCCCTCCACTTT.

The chain combines TRBV27 with TRBJ2-3, with 7 nucleotides matching TRBD2. CDR1 is MNHEY and CDR2 is SMNVEV in the germline V gene (reference sequence). Unmatched junction bases numbered 12, after V lost 6 bases and J lost 3 bases. The CDR3 loop spans 16 amino acids. The CDR3 here is CASSSLTSVKTDTQYF. In DNA form, the CDR3 reads TGTGCCAGCAGCTCCCTTACTAGCGTAAAGACAGATACGCAGTATTTT.

This clonotype was seen more than once but under ten times. The chain couples TRBV4-1 to TRBJ2-7, with D tentatively TRBD1 or TRBD2 (6 bases each). This CDR3 region has 14 residues. Germline V gene lookup returns CDR1 MGHRA and CDR2 YSYEKL. V lost 1 base and J 5 bases, leaving 12 bases between the germline ends. For the CDR3, the DNA is TGCGCCAGCAGCCAAGGGGTGGGGGGCGACGAGCAGTACTTC. Its protein is CASSQGVGGDEQYF.

J is TRBJ1-1 and V is TRBV20-1; D is possibly TRBD1 (6 bases). Between the trimmed V and J ends, which lost 1 base and 7 bases, there was a span of 13 bases. This CDR3 region has 13 residues. In germline, CDR1 is DFQATT, CDR2 SNEGSKA (reference sequence). CDR3 nucleotide sequence: TGCAGTGCTAGAGGACAGGCGGGGAGTGAAGCTTTCTTT. Encoded protein: CSARGQAGSEAFF.

This clonotype came up a few times. The chain couples TRBV5-1 to TRBJ2-4; D could derive from TRBD1 or TRBD2 (5 bases each). The DNA matches TRBJ2-7 better at its end, which makes the J call doubtful. The CDR3 contains 13 residues. Germline V gene sequence: CDR1 SGHRS, CDR2 YFSETQ. CDR3 nucleotides: TGCGCCAGCAGCATCAGGGACCCCTACGAGCAGTACTTC. Translating gives CASSIRDPYEQYF.

The gene calls are TRBV24-1 and TRBJ2-5, with 7 bases identical to TRBD2. J gave up 2 bases and V 6 bases, and 11 bases lay outside the gene matches. The germline V gene encodes CDR1 KGHDR and CDR2 SFDVKD. The CDR3 covers 16 residues. The CDR3 region is CATSSGEGRQQETQYF. The CDR3 DNA follows: TGTGCCACCAGTTCGGGGGAGGGCCGGCAGCAAGAGACCCAGTACTTC.

CDR3 amino acids: CASQGLVKEQYF. DNA of the CDR3: TGTGCCAGCCAGGGACTAGTCAAGGAGCAGTACTTC. The V and J genes are TRBV28 and TRBJ2-5; TRBD2 aligns across 8 bases. The germline V gene has CDR1 MDHEN and CDR2 SYDVKM. J lost 11 bases, V lost 8 bases, and 10 bases had no gene match. The CDR3 sequence is 12 residues long.

The chain combines TRBV5-1 with TRBJ2-5; 8 nucleotides align to TRBD2. The V segment lost 7 bases and the J segment 2 bases; nucleotides outside the gene matches: 10. The germline gives CDR1 SGHRS, CDR2 YFSETQ. The CDR3 is made up of 15 amino acids. This chain's CDR3 is CASGIAGTIQETQYF. CDR3 coding DNA: TGCGCCAGCGGAATAGCGGGGACTATACAAGAGACCCAGTACTTC.

Notes on this clonotype: A read error may be the cause here, since a much bigger clone is one base away. This chain joins TRBV20-1 and TRBJ2-7, with D perhaps matching TRBD1 (6 bases). From germline, CDR1 is DFQATT and CDR2 SNEGSKA (reference sequence). The CDR3 is 14 amino acids. Trimming took 4 bases from V and 5 from J, leaving 18 bases between them. The CDR3 nucleotides read TGCAGTGCTATTCCCGGACAGACACCCCACGAGCAGTACTTC. As protein: CSAIPGQTPHEQYF.

V is TRBV12-3 or TRBV12-4 and J is TRBJ2-3; either TRBD1 or TRBD2 may fit D (6 bases each). CDR3 length equals 15 residues. Between the trimmed V and J ends, which lost 4 bases and 4 bases, there was a span of 15 bases. CDR3 bases: TGTGCCAGCAGTTCCCCACAGGGAGGCGCAGATACGCAGTATTTT. As protein: CASSSPQGGADTQYF.

This clonotype was counted only a few times. V usage is TRBV29-1 and J usage is TRBJ2-5; 9 bases line up with TRBD2. The junction had 4 bases not matched to a gene; V was cut back by 6 bases and J by 5 bases. The CDR3 has 12 residues. From germline, CDR1 is SQVTM and CDR2 ANQGSEA. This chain's CDR3 is CSVPSGGETQYF. CDR3 nucleotide sequence: TGCAGCGTCCCCAGCGGGGGGGAGACCCAGTACTTC.

The J gene is TRBJ2-7, the V gene TRBV4-3; 8 nucleotides agree with TRBD1. CDR1 is LGHNA, CDR2 YSLEER, per germline. V dropped 2 bases and J dropped 6; count of bases not matched to a gene: 9. The CDR3 loop spans 15 amino acids. CDR3 sequence reads: CASSQFWTGLCEQYF. For the CDR3, the DNA is TGCGCCAGCAGCCAATTTTGGACAGGGCTCTGCGAGCAGTACTTC.

The V gene is TRBV6-5, the J gene TRBJ2-6; unclear D gene. V was cut by 10 bases and J by 0 bases, with 10 bases left in between. The CDR3 length is 14 residues. Germline CDR1 is MNHEY and CDR2 is SVGAGI. The DNA of the CDR3 is TGTGCCATCCGGCCCGGCTCTGGGGCCAACGTCCTGACTTTC. As protein: CAIRPGSGANVLTF.

The chain carries TRBV6-6 and TRBJ1-1; D not resolved. The CDR3 loop spans 13 amino acids. Looked up from germline, CDR1 is MNHNY and CDR2 is SVGAGI (reference sequence). V was clipped by 8 bases and J by 6 bases, with 16 bases between them. Here the CDR3 reads CASELSGRAEAFF. DNA for the CDR3: TGTGCCAGCGAATTATCGGGTCGGGCTGAAGCTTTCTTT.

This chain uses TRBV5-6 with TRBJ2-7; D is unclear. The length of the CDR3 is 13 residues. The V end lost 4 bases, the J end lost 4 bases, and 12 bases lay between the germline ends. The V gene's germline CDR1 is SGHDT and CDR2 YYEEEE. In DNA, the CDR3 is TGTGCCAGCAGCCCCGGGCCGGTATACGAGCAGTACTTC. This gives the protein CASSPGPVYEQYF.

The chain links TRBV29-1 to TRBJ2-3; TRBD2 matches at 11 bases. The V gene end was trimmed by 7 bases and the J gene end by 1 base; junction bases not matched to a gene: 7. The CDR3 runs to 15 residues. Per germline, CDR1 SQVTM and CDR2 ANQGSEA. The CDR3 DNA follows: TGCAGCGAGAGTAGCGGGAGGGGGGGCACAGATACGCAGTATTTT. Its protein is CSESSGRGGTDTQYF.

This rearrangement joins TRBV7-9 to TRBJ2-5, with D tentatively TRBD2 (5 bases). V dropped 4 bases and J dropped 11 bases, with 23 bases sitting between them. Germline assignment: CDR1 SEHNR and CDR2 FQNEAQ (reference sequence). The CDR3 consists of 15 residues. The CDR3 DNA reads TGTGCCAGCAGCTCCCATCGGGGTACGGGTGACGGGCAGTACTTC. Translating gives CASSSHRGTGDGQYF.

The chain is built from TRBV12-3 or TRBV12-4 and TRBJ2-7; D may be TRBD1 (6 bases). V was clipped by 3 bases and J by 6 bases, with 12 bases between them. CDR3 length: 13 residues. Written as DNA, the CDR3 is TGTGCCAGCAGTTTTGGGGGCCCCTTCGAGCAGTACTTC. Amino acids: CASSFGGPFEQYF.

This chain connects TRBV2 to TRBJ1-2; D is perhaps TRBD1 (5 bases). CDR3 size: 14 residues. Germline CDR1 reads SNHLY; CDR2 reads FYNNEI. V lost 3 bases and J lost 8, with 16 bases in between. CDR3: CASSERTTNKGYTF. CDR3 DNA: TGTGCCAGCAGTGAGAGGACAACTAACAAAGGCTACACCTTC.

This chain uses TRBV5-1 with TRBJ2-1; maybe TRBD2 (7 bases). Germline CDR1 and CDR2: SGHRS and YFSETQ. The CDR3 consists of 13 residues. V was shortened by 6 bases and J by 10 bases, with 17 bases between the two germline ends. The CDR3: CASTTEGGNEQFF. The CDR3 DNA is TGCGCCAGCACCACCGAGGGGGGGAACGAGCAGTTCTTC. Complete variable domain (other parts from reference TRBV5-1 and TRBJ2-1): KAGVTQTPRYLIKTRGQQVTLSCSPISGHRSVSWYQQTPGQGLQFLFEYFSETQRNKGNFPGRFSGRQFSNSRSEMNVSTLELGDSALYLCASTTEGGNEQFFGPGTRLTVL.

The chain uses TRBV24-1 and TRBJ2-5; no definite D call. With 4 bases removed from V and 4 bases from J, the gap between germline ends came to 12 bases. The germline CDR1 and CDR2 sequences are KGHDR and SFDVKD. The CDR3 extends over 14 amino acids. The CDR3 DNA reads as TGTGCCACCAGTGACGGTCGGCCGACAGAGACCCAGTACTTC. Translated, it gives CATSDGRPTETQYF.